This T cell receptor beta chain was captured by sequencing in a study of PD-1 blockade in classical Hodgkin lymphoma. In every patient, relapse followed autologous stem cell transplantation, while exposure to brentuximab vedotin differed. From thawed PBMCs, CD4+ T cells were purified using magnetic negative selection. Sequencing used immunoSEQ multiplex PCR; TCRdb keeps in-frame clones, though not all of them. The profile covers about 35,000 clones, with around nine tenths appearing a single time and more than 0.2% taken by the ten largest. V was clipped by 3 bases and J by 1 base; unmatched bases: 2. The germline V gene has CDR1 MGHRA and CDR2 YSYEKL. CDR3 length: 15 residues.

The sequence was collected from a human donor with classical Hodgkin lymphoma. The sequencing here drew on CD4+ T cells from blood, taken at baseline. The chain joins TRBV4-1 to TRBJ2-7, with TRBD2 matching over 11 bases. This CDR3 is CASSQGLAASYEQYF. The CDR3 coding sequence is TGCGCCAGCAGCCAGGGACTAGCGGCTTCCTACGAGCAGTACTTC.